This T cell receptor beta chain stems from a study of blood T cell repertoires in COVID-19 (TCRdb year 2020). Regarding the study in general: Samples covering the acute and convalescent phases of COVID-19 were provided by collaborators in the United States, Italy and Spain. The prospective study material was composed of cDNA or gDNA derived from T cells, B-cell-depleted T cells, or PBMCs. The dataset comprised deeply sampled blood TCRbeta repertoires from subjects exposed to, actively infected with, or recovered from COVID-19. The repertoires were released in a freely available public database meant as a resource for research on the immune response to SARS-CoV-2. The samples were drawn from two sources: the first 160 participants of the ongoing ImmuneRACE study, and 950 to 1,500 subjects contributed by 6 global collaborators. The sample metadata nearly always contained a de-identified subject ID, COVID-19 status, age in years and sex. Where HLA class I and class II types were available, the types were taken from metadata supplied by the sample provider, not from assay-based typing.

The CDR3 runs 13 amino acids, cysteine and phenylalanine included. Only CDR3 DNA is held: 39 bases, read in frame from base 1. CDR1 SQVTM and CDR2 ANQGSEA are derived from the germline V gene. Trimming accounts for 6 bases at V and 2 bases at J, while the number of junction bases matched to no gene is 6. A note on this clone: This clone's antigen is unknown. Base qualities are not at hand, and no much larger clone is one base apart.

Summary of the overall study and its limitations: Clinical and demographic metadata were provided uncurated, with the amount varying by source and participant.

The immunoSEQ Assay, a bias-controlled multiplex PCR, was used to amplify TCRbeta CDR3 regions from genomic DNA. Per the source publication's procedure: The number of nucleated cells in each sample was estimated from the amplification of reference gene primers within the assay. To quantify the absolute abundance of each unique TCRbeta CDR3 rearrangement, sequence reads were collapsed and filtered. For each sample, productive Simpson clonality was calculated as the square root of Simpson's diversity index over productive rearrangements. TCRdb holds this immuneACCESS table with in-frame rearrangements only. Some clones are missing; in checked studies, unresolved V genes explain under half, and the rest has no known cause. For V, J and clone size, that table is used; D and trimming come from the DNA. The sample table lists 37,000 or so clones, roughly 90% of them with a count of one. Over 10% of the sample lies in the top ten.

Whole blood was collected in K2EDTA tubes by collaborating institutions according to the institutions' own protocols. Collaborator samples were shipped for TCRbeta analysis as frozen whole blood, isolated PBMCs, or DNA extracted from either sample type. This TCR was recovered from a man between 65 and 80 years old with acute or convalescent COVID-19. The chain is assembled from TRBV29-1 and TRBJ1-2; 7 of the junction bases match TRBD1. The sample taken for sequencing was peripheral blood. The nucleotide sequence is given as TGCAGCGTCGTCCGACAGGGCAACTATGGCTACACCTTC. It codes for CSVVRQGNYGYTF.